This TCR beta chain was retrieved from a study of CXCR3-negative and CXCR3-positive naive CD8 T cells (dated by TCRdb to between 2017 and 2020). At the level of the whole study: In total, approximately 140 million TRB reads were obtained, which works out to roughly 1.5 +/- 0.3 million reads per library. Data from 11 donors, pooled across two independent experiments, went into the diversity and physicochemical repertoire analyses. For the TRBV-TRBJ cluster analysis, the naive subsets came from a handful of donors, while the memory cells came from 3 donors.

A word on this clonotype: Its target antigen remains unknown.

For each CD8+ T cell subset, flow sorting was done in triplicate, and a few hundred thousand cells per subset went directly into RLT lysis buffer. To exclude memory contaminants, naive CD8+ T cells were stringently defined as CD45RO-CCR7+CD27+CD95-. Peripheral blood mononuclear cells were isolated from buffy coats by standard density gradient centrifugation. Naive CXCR3-negative and CXCR3-positive CD8+ T cells were flow-sorted on a FACSAria III. Total RNA was extracted from sorted cells using an RNeasy Mini Kit. The reads were generated on a NextSeq 550. The Human TCR Profiling Kit (MiLaboratory) was used to prepare UMI-labeled 5' RACE TRB cDNA libraries. cDNA synthesis used the entire amount of extracted RNA, and PCR amplification then used the entire amount of cDNA produced. The libraries were made side by side, with each library going through the same number of PCR cycles. Processing in the source paper ran as follows. With a minimum of two reads required per UMI, MIGEC and MiXCR pulled out about 49,000 +/- 11,000 unique UMI-labeled TRB cDNA molecules from each library. On average, each library contained 40,000 +/- 10,000 functional in-frame TRB CDR3 nucleotide clonotypes without stop codons. Diversity metrics, including normalized Shannon-Wiener and Chao1, were computed in VDJtools after downsampling to 5000 UMI-labeled TRB molecules per sample. VDJtools computed clonotype-size-weighted physicochemical properties of the central five CDR3 residues: interaction energy, strength, volume and Kidera factor 4. With the reads reprocessed by TCRdb, a single entry stands for each CDR3 protein sequence and no DNA is reported. TCRdb's processing, not the study's, gives the V and J calls here. The record for this sample contains about 84,000 distinct CDR3 sequences. Of the sample, about 0.62% falls within the top ten clones.

Study-level results and caveats: Within the same donor, TRBV-TRBJ usage looked similar between naive CXCR3-negative and CXCR3-positive cells, but memory cells had distinct patterns. Because surface CD5, which has been linked to self-reactivity in mice, was comparable between naive subsets, TCR interaction strength was also inferred from TRB CDR3 physicochemical properties. Both naive subsets had comparably high repertoire diversity, while memory CD8+ T cells had much lower repertoire diversity. CXCR3 expression partially decreased after cryopreservation, so most assays used freshly isolated PBMCs. Compared with CXCR3-negative naive cells, CXCR3-positive naive cells had TRB CDR3s with higher hydrophobicity (lower Kidera factor 4), lower energy, and higher strength and volume indices.

The origin of this receptor is a human donor in good health. Some clones in this sample may be carry-over from other donors' samples. The sequencing input was naive CXCR3+ CD8+ T cells from blood. The label giving this sample's cell subset or site can be read as: CD45RO-CCR7+CD27+CD95- naive CD8+ T cells expressing CXCR3 (TNR3+).

Here the CDR3 is given as CAMEPPVYSYEQYF. The sequence links TRBV10-3 to TRBJ2-7; absent DNA, TCRdb's TRBD1 call cannot be checked. Taken from cysteine to phenylalanine, the CDR3 has 14 residues. DNA was not recorded. The germline V gene gives CDR1 as ENHRY and CDR2 as SYGVKD.